What follows describes a single T cell receptor (beta chain). It lacks a known antigen. Base qualities are missing; no much larger clone stands one base away. The data stem from a study of blood T cell repertoires in COVID-19 (dated by TCRdb to about 2020). About the full investigation: Samples covering the acute and convalescent phases of COVID-19 were provided by collaborators in the United States, Italy and Spain. The prospective study material was composed of cDNA or gDNA derived from T cells, B-cell-depleted T cells, or PBMCs. Samples came from the ongoing ImmuneRACE study (first 160 participants) plus 1,254 subjects from 6 global collaborators. The dataset comprised deeply sampled blood TCRbeta repertoires from subjects exposed to, actively infected with, or recovered from COVID-19. A de-identified subject ID, COVID-19 status, age in years and sex were almost always included in the sample metadata. HLA class I and class II types, where available, came from metadata supplied by the sample provider rather than from assay-based typing. The repertoires were released in a freely available public database intended as a resource for research on the immune response to SARS-CoV-2. General conclusions and limits of the study: The amount of clinical and demographic metadata varied by source and participant and was provided uncurated.

V is cut back by 4 bases and J by 0 bases, with 6 bases in the junction unmatched. The germline V gene encodes CDR1 SGHNT and CDR2 YYREEE (reference sequence). The CDR3 goes from the cysteine to the phenylalanine over 15 residues. The sequence is cut down to CDR3 DNA, 45 bases in frame from base 1. Whole blood was collected in K2EDTA tubes by collaborating institutions according to the institutions' own protocols. For TCRbeta analysis, collaborators shipped samples in one of three forms: frozen whole blood, isolated PBMCs, or DNA extracted from either of those sample types. TCRbeta CDR3 regions were amplified from genomic DNA using the immunoSEQ Assay, a bias-controlled multiplex PCR. As for the original processing: The number of nucleated cells in each sample was estimated by amplification of reference gene primers within the assay. To quantify the absolute abundance of each unique TCRbeta CDR3 rearrangement, sequence reads were collapsed and filtered. For each sample, productive Simpson clonality was calculated as the square root of Simpson's diversity index over productive rearrangements. Held by TCRdb, this immuneACCESS table contains in-frame sequences only and omits some clones. Under half of the omission traces to an unresolved V gene where checked; the cause of the rest is unknown. V, J and clone size were drawn from that table, and D and trimming were deduced from the DNA. This sample has fewer than 150,000 clones in its table, and just over 75% of those were observed once. The ten largest account for approximately 10% of the sample.

The sequence was collected from a human donor in a cohort sampled during active COVID-19. The sequence links TRBV5-4 to TRBJ2-7, with 8 bases matching TRBD1. Sequencing was performed on peripheral blood. The CDR3 reads CASSGNRGSSYEQYF. The sequenced DNA is TGTGCCAGCAGCGGAAACAGGGGGAGCTCCTACGAGCAGTACTTC. Reference TRBV5-4 and TRBJ2-7 genes cover what lies past the CDR3, so the full variable domain is ETGVTQSPTHLIKTRGQQVTLRCSSQSGHNTVSWYQQALGQGPQFIFQYYREEENGRGNFPPRFSGLQFPNYSSELNVNALELDDSALYLCASSGNRGSSYEQYFGPGTRLTVT.